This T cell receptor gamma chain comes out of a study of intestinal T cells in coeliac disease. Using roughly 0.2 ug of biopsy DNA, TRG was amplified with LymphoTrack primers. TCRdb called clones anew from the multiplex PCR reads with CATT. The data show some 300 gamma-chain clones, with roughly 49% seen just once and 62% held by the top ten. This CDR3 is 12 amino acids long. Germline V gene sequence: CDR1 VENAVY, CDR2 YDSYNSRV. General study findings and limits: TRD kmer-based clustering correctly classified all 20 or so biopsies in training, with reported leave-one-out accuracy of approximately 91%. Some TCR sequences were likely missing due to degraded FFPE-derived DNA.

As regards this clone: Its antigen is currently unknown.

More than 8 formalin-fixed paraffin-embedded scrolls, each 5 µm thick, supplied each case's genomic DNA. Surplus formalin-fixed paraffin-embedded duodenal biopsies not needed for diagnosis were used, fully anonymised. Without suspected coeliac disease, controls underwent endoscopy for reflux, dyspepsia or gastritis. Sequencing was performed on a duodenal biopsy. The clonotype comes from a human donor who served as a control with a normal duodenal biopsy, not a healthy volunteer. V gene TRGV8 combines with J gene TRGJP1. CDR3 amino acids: CAPGDTGWFKIF. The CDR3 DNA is TGTGCACCTGGGGACACTGGTTGGTTCAAGATATTT.